The clone carrying this T cell receptor (beta chain) was detected many times. The antigen is undetermined. TCRdb ran MiXCR on the reads and lists one entry per CDR3 protein. The data hold around 350,000 distinct CDR3 sequences, with over 15% observed a single time. Between the trimmed V and J ends, which lost 4 bases and 2 bases, there was a span of 12 bases. The germline V gene encodes CDR1 SGHTA and CDR2 FQGNSA. The CDR3 covers 15 residues. The sample originates from a study of T cell repertoires in cytomegalovirus infection. Study-wide points: Clonotypes of TCR beta that were HLA-C-restricted and CMV-specific dominated the ex vivo response. Summed frequency of public TCR beta families distinguished CMV carriers with the relevant HLA.

The specimen was PBMCs. The J gene is TRBJ2-1, the V gene TRBV7-2; weak D call: TRBD1 (5 bases). The sequence was obtained from a human donor in good health (CMV status not recorded). Some clones in this sample may be carry-over from other donors' samples. The CDR3 DNA reads TGTGCCAGCAGCTCGCAGGGAACTCCCTACAATGAGCAGTTCTTC. This codes for CASSSQGTPYNEQFF.